The rows below give T cell receptor beta chains drawn from one sample of a study of human T cells and chemical hapten exposure. One entry per CDR3 protein, called by TCRdb with MiXCR from the RACE reads. The sample contains about 51,000 distinct CDR3 sequences, 8.5% to 10% of which appear only once. Sequenced material: whole blood, taken in connection with sensitization to the hapten diphenylcyclopropenone (DPC). These receptor sequences come from a woman between 40 and 55 years old with alopecia areata. Some clones in this sample may be carry-over from other donors' samples. Both conserved end residues are part of each CDR3. The D gene is left open where the match is weak. The size of a clone is reported for some rows only, either as once, few or many, or as a class for expanded clones.

CDR3 protein: CSARENRGRNLDTQYF; J gene: TRBJ2-3; D gene: TRBD1; clone size: few; V gene: TRBV20-1
CDR3 protein: CASRVRETAGNTIYF; J gene: TRBJ1-3; D gene: NA; clone size: NA; V gene: TRBV28
CDR3 protein: CASSQVAVTNTGELFF; J gene: TRBJ2-2; D gene: NA; clone size: many; V gene: TRBV4-1
CDR3 protein: CSVRRGQGSGYTF; J gene: TRBJ1-2; D gene: TRBD1; clone size: many; V gene: TRBV29-1
CDR3 protein: CASSFAGGSPLHF; J gene: TRBJ1-6; D gene: NA; clone size: many; V gene: TRBV7-9
CDR3 protein: CASSLSTGEDTQYF; J gene: TRBJ2-3; D gene: TRBD1; clone size: many; V gene: TRBV5-1
CDR3 protein: CASSQYEESGYGYTF; J gene: TRBJ1-2; D gene: NA; clone size: many; V gene: TRBV7-9
CDR3 protein: CASRPRDLVYEKLFF; J gene: TRBJ1-4; D gene: NA; clone size: many; V gene: TRBV2
CDR3 protein: CASSKDRYSYEQYF; J gene: TRBJ2-7; D gene: TRBD1; clone size: NA; V gene: TRBV2
CDR3 protein: CASSLVPGQNSPLHF; J gene: TRBJ1-6; D gene: NA; clone size: NA; V gene: TRBV5-6
CDR3 protein: CASGSRLAGTGELFF; J gene: TRBJ2-2; D gene: TRBD2; clone size: many; V gene: TRBV25-1
CDR3 protein: CASSPGMGLYEQYF; J gene: TRBJ2-7; D gene: NA; clone size: many; V gene: TRBV7-6
CDR3 protein: CASSLSGASDTQYF; J gene: TRBJ2-3; D gene: NA; clone size: many; V gene: TRBV5-6
CDR3 protein: CGAGGTYNEQFF; J gene: TRBJ2-1; D gene: TRBD2; clone size: NA; V gene: TRBV29-1
CDR3 protein: CSVDLGNEKLFF; J gene: TRBJ1-4; D gene: NA; clone size: many; V gene: TRBV29-1
CDR3 protein: CSVDSVYGYTF; J gene: TRBJ1-2; D gene: NA; clone size: NA; V gene: TRBV29-1
CDR3 protein: CASTRATGGPIMYTQYF; J gene: TRBJ2-3; D gene: NA; clone size: few; V gene: TRBV7-9
CDR3 protein: CSAVAGGLADTQYF; J gene: TRBJ2-3; D gene: TRBD2; clone size: many; V gene: TRBV20-1
CDR3 protein: CASSSGTGGRDEQYF; J gene: TRBJ2-7; D gene: TRBD1; clone size: NA; V gene: TRBV11-3
CDR3 protein: CASSRDGNQPQHF; J gene: TRBJ1-5; D gene: NA; clone size: few; V gene: TRBV2
CDR3 protein: CASVTVTGELFF; J gene: TRBJ2-2; D gene: NA; clone size: many; V gene: TRBV2
CDR3 protein: CASTMDTTNTEAFF; J gene: TRBJ1-1; D gene: NA; clone size: many; V gene: TRBV7-9
CDR3 protein: CSGTGAGVEKLFF; J gene: TRBJ1-4; D gene: NA; clone size: NA; V gene: TRBV29-1
CDR3 protein: CASSLSGNEQFF; J gene: TRBJ2-1; D gene: NA; clone size: many; V gene: TRBV5-1
CDR3 protein: CASSQVTGYEQYF; J gene: TRBJ2-7; D gene: NA; clone size: few; V gene: TRBV3-1
CDR3 protein: CASSPDPGVGGTQYF; J gene: TRBJ2-5; D gene: NA; clone size: many; V gene: TRBV11-2
CDR3 protein: CASSSPPLAGGQDTQYF; J gene: TRBJ2-3; D gene: TRBD2; clone size: many; V gene: TRBV6-2/TRBV6-3
CDR3 protein: CASSEIGQLNEQFF; J gene: TRBJ2-1; D gene: NA; clone size: few; V gene: TRBV25-1
CDR3 protein: CATSGGIGQGSYEQYF; J gene: TRBJ2-7; D gene: TRBD1; clone size: few; V gene: TRBV15
CDR3 protein: CASSPEGARTYEQYF; J gene: TRBJ2-7; D gene: NA; clone size: NA; V gene: TRBV7-9